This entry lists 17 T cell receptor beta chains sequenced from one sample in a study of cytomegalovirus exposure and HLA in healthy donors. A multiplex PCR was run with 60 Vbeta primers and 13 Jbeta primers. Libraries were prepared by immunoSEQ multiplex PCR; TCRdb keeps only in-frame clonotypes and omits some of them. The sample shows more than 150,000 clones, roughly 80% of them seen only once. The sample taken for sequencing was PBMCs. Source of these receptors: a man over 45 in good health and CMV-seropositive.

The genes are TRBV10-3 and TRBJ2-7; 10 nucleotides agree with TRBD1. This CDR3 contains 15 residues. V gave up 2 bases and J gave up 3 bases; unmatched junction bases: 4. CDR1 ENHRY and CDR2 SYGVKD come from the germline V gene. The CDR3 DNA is TGTGCCATCAGTGAGGGGACAGGGGTAGGCTACGAGCAGTACTTC. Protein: CAISEGTGVGYEQYF.

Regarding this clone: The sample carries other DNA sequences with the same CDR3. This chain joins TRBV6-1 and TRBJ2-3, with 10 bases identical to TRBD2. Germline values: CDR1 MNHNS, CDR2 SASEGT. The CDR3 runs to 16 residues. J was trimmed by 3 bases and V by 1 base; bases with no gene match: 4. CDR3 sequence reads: CASSEEPSGRTDTQYF. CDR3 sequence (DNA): TGTGCCAGCAGTGAAGAACCTAGCGGGAGAACAGATACGCAGTATTTT.

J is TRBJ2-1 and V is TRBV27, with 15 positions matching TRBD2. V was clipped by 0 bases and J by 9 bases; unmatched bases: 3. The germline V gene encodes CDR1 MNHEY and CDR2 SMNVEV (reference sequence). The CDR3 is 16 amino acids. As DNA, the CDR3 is TGTGCCAGCAGTTTATCGGGGACTAGCGGGAGGAGTGAGCAGTTCTTC. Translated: CASSLSGTSGRSEQFF.

CDR3 sequence reads: CASSLYGTAYGYTF. The CDR3, as DNA: TGTGCCAGCAGTTTATATGGGACAGCGTATGGCTACACCTTC. The chain joins TRBV27 to TRBJ1-2, with 7 bases lining up with TRBD1. V was pared by 1 base and J by 5 bases, with 4 bases of the junction left unmatched. Germline values: CDR1 MNHEY, CDR2 SMNVEV (reference sequence). This CDR3 region has 14 residues.

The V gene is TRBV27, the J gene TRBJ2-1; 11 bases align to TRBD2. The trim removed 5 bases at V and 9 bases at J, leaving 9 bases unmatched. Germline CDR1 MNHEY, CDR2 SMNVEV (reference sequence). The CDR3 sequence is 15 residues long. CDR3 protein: CASSRLAGGITEQFF. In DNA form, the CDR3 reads TGTGCCAGCAGTCGGCTAGCGGGGGGCATCACTGAGCAGTTCTTC.

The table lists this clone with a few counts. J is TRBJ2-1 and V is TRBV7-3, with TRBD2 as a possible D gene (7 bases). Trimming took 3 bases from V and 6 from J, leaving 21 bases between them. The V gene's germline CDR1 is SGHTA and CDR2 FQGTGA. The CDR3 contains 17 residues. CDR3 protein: CASSFLAGAGPSNEQFF. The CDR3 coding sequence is TGTGCCAGCAGCTTCCTCGCGGGGGCGGGCCCAAGCAATGAGCAGTTCTTC.

The CDR3 region is CASSFIAGGYEQYF. The CDR3 DNA follows: TGCGCCAGCAGCTTTATAGCGGGGGGCTACGAGCAGTACTTC. This sequence joins TRBV5-1 and TRBJ2-7; the match to TRBD2 covers 10 bases. CDR1 and CDR2 from the germline V gene are SGHRS and YFSETQ. Losses at the gene ends were 2 bases for V and 3 bases for J; bases not matched to a gene: 2. The CDR3 has 14 amino acids.

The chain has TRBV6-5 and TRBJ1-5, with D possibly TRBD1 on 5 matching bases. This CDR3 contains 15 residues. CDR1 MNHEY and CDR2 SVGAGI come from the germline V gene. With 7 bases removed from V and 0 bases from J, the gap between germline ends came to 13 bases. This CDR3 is CASTIRTPSNQPQHF. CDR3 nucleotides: TGTGCCAGCACAATAAGGACACCTAGCAATCAGCCCCAGCATTTT.

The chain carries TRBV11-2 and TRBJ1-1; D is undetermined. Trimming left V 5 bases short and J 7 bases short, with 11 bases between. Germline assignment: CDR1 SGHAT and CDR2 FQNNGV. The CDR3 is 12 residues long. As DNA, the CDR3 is TGTGCCAGCAGCCCCCGAGGAGGTGAAGCTTTCTTT. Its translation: CASSPRGGEAFF.

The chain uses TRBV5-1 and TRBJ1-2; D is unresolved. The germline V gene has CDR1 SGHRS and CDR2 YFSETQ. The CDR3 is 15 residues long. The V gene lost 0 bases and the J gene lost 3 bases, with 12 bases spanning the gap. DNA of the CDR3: TGCGCCAGCAGCTTGGAAGTCGGCCGGGACTATGGCTACACCTTC. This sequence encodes CASSLEVGRDYGYTF.

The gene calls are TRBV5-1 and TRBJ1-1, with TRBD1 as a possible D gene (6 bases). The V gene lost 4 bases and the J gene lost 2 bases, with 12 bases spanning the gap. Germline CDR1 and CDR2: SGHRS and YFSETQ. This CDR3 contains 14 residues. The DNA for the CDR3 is TGCGCCAGCAGCGTACAGGGTTCTAACACTGAAGCTTTCTTT. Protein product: CASSVQGSNTEAFF.

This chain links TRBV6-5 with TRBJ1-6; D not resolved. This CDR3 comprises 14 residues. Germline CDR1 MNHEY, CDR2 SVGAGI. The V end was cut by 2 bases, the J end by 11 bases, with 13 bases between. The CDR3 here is CASSYQEDGTPLHF. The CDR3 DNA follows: TGTGCCAGCAGTTACCAGGAGGATGGGACACCCCTCCACTTT.

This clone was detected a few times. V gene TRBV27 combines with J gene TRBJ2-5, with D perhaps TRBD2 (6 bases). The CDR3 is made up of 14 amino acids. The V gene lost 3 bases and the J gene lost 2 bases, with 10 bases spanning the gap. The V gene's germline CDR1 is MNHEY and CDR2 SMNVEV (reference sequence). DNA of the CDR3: TGTGCCAGCAGTTTGAAGGGGAGGCAAGAGACCCAGTACTTC. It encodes CASSLKGRQETQYF.

The CDR3 sequence: CASSPHRGETYEQYF. The CDR3 nucleotides read TGTGCCAGCAGCCCTCACAGGGGAGAAACCTACGAGCAGTACTTC. The chain has TRBV4-2 and TRBJ2-7; 7 nucleotides agree with TRBD1. With V trimmed by 4 bases and J by 2 bases, 8 bases remained unmatched. Germline V CDR1 and CDR2: LGHNA, YNFKEQ. The CDR3 length is 15 residues.

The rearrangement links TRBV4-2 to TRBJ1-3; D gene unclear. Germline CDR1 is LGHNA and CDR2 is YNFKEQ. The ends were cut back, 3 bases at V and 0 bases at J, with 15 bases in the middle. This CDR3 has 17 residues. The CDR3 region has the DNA TGTGCCAGCAGCCACCCCGCCCGTGGCATCTCTGGAAACACCATATATTTT. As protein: CASSHPARGISGNTIYF.

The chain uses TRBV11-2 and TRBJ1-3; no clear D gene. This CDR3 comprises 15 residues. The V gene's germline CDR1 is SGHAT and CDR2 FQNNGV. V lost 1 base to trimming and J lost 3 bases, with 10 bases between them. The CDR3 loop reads CASSLAARDGNTIYF. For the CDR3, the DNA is TGTGCCAGCAGCTTAGCGGCGAGGGATGGAAACACCATATATTTT.

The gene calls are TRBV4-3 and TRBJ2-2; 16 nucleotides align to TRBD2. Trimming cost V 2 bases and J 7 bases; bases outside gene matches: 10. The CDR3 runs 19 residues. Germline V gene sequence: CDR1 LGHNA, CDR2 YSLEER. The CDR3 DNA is TGCGCCAGCAGCCAACTAACCGGGACTAGCGGGAGGGCCGGCGGGGAGCTGTTTTTT. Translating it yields CASSQLTGTSGRAGGELFF.